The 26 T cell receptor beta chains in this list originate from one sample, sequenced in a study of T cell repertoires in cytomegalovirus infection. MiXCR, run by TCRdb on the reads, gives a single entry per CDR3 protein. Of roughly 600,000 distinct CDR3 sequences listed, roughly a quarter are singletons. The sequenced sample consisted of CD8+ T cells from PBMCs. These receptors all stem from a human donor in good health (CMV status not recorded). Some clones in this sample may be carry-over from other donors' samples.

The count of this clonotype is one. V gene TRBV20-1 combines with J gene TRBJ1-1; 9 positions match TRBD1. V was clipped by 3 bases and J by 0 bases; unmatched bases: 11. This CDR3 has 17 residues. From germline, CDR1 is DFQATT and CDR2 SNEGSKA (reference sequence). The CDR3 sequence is CSARTLGTGSLNTEAFF. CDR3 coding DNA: TGCAGTGCTAGGACCCTCGGGACAGGGTCTTTGAACACTGAAGCTTTCTTT.

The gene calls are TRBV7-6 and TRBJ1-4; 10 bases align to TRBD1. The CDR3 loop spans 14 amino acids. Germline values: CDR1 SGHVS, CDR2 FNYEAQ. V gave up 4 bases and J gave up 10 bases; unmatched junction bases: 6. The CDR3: CASSSTGGEGKLFF. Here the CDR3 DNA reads TGTGCCAGCAGCTCGACAGGGGGCGAGGGAAAACTGTTTTTT.

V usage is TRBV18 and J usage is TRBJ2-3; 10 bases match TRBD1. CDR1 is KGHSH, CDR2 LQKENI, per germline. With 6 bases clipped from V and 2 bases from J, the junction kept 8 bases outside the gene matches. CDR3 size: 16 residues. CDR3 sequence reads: CASSLRQGAYTDTQYF. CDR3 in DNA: TGTGCCAGCTCGCTGCGACAGGGGGCCTACACAGATACGCAGTATTTT.

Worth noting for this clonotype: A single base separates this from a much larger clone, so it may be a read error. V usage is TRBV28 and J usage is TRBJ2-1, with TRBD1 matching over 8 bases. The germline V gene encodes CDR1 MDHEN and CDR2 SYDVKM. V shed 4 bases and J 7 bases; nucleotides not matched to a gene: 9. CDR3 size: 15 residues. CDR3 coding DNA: TGTGCCAGCAGTTCCAGACAGGGGACTTCAAATGAGCAGTTCTTC. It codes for CASSSRQGTSNEQFF.

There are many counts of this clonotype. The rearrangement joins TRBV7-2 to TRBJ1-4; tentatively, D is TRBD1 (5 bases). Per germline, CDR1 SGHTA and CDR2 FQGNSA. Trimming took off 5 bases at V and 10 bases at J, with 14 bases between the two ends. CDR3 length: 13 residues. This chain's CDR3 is CASSLPGDGKLFF. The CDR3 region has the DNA TGTGCCAGCAGCCTCCCGGGGGATGGAAAACTGTTTTTT.

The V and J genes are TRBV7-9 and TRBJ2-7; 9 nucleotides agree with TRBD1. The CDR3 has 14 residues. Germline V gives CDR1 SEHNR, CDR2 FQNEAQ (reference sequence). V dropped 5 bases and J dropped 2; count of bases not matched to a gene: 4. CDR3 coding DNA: TGTGCCAGCAGCAAAGACAGGGGGACCTACGAGCAGTACTTC. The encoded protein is CASSKDRGTYEQYF.

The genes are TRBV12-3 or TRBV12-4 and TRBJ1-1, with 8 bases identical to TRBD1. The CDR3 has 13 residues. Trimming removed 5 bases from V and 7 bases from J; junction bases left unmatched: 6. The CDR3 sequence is CASSPGTGFEAFF. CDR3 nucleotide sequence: TGTGCCAGCAGTCCCGGGACAGGCTTTGAAGCTTTCTTT.

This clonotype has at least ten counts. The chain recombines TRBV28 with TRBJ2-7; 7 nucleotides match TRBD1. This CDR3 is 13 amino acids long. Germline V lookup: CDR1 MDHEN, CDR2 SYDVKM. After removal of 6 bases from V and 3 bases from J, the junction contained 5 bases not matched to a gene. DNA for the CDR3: TGTGCCAGCAGCGGGACAGAAGACTACGAGCAGTACGTC. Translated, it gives CASSGTEDYEQYV.

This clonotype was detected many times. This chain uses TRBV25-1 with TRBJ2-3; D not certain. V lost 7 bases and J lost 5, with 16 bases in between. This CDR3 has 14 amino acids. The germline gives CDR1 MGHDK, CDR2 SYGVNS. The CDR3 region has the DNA TGTGCCAGCACCCTGGGCTTAGATGGAGATACGCAGTATTTT. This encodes CASTLGLDGDTQYF.

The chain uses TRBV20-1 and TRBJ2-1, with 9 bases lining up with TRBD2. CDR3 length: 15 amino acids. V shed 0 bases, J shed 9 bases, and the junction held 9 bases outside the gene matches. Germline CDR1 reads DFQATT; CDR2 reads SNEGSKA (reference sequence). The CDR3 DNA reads TGCAGTGCTAGAGATATCGGCGGGGGGGGGTTTGAGCAGTTCTTC. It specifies CSARDIGGGGFEQFF.

The CDR3 DNA follows: TGTGCCAGCAGCCGGGGACAGGGACCCACCCGCTACACCTTC. It yields the protein CASSRGQGPTRYTF. V is TRBV6-5 and J is TRBJ1-2, with 9 nucleotides matching TRBD1. V lost 6 bases, J lost 9 bases, and 11 bases stayed unmatched. CDR1 is MNHEY and CDR2 is SVGAGI in the germline V gene. This CDR3 spans 14 amino acids.

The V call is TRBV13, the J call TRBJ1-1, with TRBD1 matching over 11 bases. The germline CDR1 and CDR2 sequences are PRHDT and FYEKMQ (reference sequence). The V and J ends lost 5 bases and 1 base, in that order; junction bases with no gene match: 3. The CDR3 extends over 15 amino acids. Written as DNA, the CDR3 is TGTGCCAGCAGCCGGGGGACAGGGGGGAACACTGAAGCTTTCTTT. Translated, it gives CASSRGTGGNTEAFF.

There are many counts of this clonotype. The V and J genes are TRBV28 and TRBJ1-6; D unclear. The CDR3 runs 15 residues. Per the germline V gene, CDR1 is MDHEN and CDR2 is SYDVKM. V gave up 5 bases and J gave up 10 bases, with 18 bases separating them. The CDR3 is CASSPIPRQPSPLHF. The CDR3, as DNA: TGTGCCAGCAGTCCCATCCCTAGGCAGCCCTCACCCCTCCACTTT. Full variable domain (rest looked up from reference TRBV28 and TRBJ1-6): DVKVTQSSRYLVKRTGEKVFLECVQDMDHENMFWYRQDPGLGLRLIYFSYDVKMKEKGDIPEGYSVSREKKERFSLILESASTNQTSMYLCASSPIPRQPSPLHFGNGTRLTVT.

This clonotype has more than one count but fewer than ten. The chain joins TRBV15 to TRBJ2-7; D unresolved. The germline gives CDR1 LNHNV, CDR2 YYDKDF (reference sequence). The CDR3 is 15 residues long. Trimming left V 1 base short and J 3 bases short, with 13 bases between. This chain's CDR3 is CATSRVVLPDYEQYF. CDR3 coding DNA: TGTGCCACCAGCAGAGTAGTCCTCCCCGACTACGAGCAGTACTTC.

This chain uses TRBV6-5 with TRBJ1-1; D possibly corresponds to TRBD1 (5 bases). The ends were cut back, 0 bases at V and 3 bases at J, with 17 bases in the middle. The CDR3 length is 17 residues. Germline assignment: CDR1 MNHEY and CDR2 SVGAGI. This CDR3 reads CASSYSPLEIGDTEAFF. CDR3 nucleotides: TGTGCCAGCAGTTACTCGCCCCTTGAAATAGGGGACACTGAAGCTTTCTTT.

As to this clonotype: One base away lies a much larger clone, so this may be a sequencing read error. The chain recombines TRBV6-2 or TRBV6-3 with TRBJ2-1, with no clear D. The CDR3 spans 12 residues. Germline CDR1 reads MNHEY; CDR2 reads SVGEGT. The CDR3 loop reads CANSYGRNEQFF. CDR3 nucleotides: TGTGCCAACAGTTACGGCAGGAATGAGCAGTTCTTC.

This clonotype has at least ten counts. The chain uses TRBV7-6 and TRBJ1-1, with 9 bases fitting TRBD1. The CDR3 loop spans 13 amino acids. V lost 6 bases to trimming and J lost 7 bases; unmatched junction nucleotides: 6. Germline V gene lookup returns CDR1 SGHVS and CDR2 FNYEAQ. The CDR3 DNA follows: TGTGCCAGCAGTCGGGACAGGGTGGGTGAAGCTTTCTTT. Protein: CASSRDRVGEAFF.

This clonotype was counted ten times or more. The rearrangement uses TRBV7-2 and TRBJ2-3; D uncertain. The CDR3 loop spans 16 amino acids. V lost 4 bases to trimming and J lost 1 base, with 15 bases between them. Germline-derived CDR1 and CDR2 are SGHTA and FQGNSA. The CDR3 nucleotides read TGTGCCAGCAGCTCTTTGCCCGCTTCGGGCACAGATACGCAGTATTTT. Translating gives CASSSLPASGTDTQYF.

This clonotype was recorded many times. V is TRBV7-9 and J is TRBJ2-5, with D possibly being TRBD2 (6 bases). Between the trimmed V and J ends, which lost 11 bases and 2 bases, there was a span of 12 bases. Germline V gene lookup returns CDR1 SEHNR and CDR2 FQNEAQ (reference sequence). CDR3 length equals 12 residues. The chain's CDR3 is CASRGIQETQYF. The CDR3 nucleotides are TGTGCCTCTCGGGGGATTCAAGAGACCCAGTACTTC.

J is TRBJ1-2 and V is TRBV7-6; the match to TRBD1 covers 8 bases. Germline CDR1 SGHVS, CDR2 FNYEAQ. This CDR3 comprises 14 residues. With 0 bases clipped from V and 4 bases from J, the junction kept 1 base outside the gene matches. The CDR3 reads CASSLAGQGYGYTF. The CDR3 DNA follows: TGTGCCAGCAGCTTAGCCGGACAGGGCTATGGCTACACCTTC.

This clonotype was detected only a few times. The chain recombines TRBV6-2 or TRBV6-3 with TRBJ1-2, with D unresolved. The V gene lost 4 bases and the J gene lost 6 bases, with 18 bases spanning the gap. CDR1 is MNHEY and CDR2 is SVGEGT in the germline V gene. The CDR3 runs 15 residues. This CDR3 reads CASSSESGRIDGYTF. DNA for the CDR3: TGTGCCAGCAGTTCTGAGTCGGGGAGGATCGATGGCTACACCTTC.

CDR3 coding DNA: TGTGCCAGCAGCGTTGGGTCAGATGGAGTTGTGAACTATGGCTACACCTTC. Its translation is CASSVGSDGVVNYGYTF. This sequence joins TRBV9 and TRBJ1-2, with D unclear. Germline V lookup: CDR1 SGDLS, CDR2 YYNGEE. CDR3 length: 17 residues. V was cut by 2 bases and J by 2 bases, with 19 bases left in between.

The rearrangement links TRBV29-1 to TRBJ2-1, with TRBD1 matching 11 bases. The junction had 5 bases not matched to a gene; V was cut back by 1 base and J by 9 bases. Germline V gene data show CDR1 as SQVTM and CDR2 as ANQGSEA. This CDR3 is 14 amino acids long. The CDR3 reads CSVEVRTGGREQFF. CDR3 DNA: TGCAGCGTTGAAGTCAGGACAGGGGGCCGTGAGCAGTTCTTC.

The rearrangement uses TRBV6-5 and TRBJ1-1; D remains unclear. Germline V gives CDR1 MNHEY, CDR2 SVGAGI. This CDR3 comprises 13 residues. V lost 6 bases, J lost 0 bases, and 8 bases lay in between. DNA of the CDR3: TGTGCCAGCAGCATCAGGATGAACACTGAAGCTTTCTTT. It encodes CASSIRMNTEAFF.

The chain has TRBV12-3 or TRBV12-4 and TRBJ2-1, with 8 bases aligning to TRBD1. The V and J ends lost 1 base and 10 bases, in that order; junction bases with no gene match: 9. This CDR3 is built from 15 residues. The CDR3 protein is CASSLEVQGAGEQFF. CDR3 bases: TGTGCCAGCAGTTTAGAAGTCCAGGGGGCAGGGGAGCAGTTCTTC.

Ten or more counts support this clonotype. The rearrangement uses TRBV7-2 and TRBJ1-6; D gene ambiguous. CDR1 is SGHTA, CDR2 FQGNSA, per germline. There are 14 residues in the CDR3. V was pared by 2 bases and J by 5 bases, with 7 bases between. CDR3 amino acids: CASSLRRNNSPLHF. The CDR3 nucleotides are TGTGCCAGCAGCTTAAGACGAAATAATTCACCCCTCCACTTT.